The present TCR beta chain was sequenced within a study of shared clonotypes between healthy human individuals. CD45RO-negative, CCR7-positively selected cells formed the naive CD8 fraction, excluding terminally differentiated effector memory CD45RA+ cells. Losses at the gene ends were 4 bases for V and 5 bases for J; bases not matched to a gene: 6. The CDR3 is 15 amino acids. Germline V gives CDR1 SGHDN, CDR2 FVKESK. Per the original data handling: As immunoSEQ supplied junction-only sequences (without quality scores), filtering differed. Using immunoSEQ multiplex PCR, the repertoire was profiled, and TCRdb retains in-frame clones only, with some absent. V, J and clone size are taken as reported in that table, and D and trimming were inferred from the DNA itself. Of under 2,000,000 clones in the sample, about 95% were seen once.

The sample consisted of naive CD8+ T cells sorted from blood. This chain links TRBV14 with TRBJ2-5, with TRBD2 matching over 11 bases. The TCR sequence derives from a man between 18 and 35 years old in good health. In DNA form, the CDR3 reads TGTGCCAGCAGCCTTACTAGCGGGAGAGGGGAGACCCAGTACTTC. Its protein product is CASSLTSGRGETQYF.